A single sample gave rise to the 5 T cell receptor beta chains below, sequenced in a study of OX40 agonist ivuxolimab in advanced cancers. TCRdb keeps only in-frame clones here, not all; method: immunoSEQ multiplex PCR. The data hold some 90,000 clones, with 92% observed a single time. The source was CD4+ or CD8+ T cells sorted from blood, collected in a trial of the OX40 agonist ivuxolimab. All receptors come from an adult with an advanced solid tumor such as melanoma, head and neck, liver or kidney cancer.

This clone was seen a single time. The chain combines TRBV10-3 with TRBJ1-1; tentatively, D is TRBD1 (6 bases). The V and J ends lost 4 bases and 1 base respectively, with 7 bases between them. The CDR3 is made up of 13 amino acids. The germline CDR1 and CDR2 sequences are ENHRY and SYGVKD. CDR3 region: CAISVGQNTEAFF. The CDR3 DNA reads TGTGCCATCAGTGTGGGACAGAACACTGAAGCTTTCTTT.

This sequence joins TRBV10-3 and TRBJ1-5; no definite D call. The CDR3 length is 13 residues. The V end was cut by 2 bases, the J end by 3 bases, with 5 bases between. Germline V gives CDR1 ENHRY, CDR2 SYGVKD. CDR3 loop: CAISEGNNQPQHF. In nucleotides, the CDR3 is TGTGCCATCAGTGAGGGCAACAATCAGCCCCAGCATTTT.

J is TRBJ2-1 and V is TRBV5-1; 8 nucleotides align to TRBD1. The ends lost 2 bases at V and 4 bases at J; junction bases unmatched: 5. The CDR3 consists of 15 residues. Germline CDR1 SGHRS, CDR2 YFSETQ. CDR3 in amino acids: CASSFRTGIYNEQFF. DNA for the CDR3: TGCGCCAGCAGCTTTCGGACAGGGATATACAATGAGCAGTTCTTC. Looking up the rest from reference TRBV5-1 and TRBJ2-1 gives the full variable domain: KAGVTQTPRYLIKTRGQQVTLSCSPISGHRSVSWYQQTPGQGLQFLFEYFSETQRNKGNFPGRFSGRQFSNSRSEMNVSTLELGDSALYLCASSFRTGIYNEQFFGPGTRLTVL.

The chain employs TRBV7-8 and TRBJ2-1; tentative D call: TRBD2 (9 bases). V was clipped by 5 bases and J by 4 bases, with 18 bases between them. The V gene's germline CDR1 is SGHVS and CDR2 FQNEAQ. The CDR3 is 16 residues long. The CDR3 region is CASSQGAGGPYNEQFF. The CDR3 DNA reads TGTGCCAGCAGCCAGGGGGCGGGAGGGCCTTACAATGAGCAGTTCTTC.

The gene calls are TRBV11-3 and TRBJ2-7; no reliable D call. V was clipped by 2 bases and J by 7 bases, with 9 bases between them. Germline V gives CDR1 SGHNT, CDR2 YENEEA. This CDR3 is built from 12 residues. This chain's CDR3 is CASSLSFGEQYF. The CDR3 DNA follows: TGTGCCAGCAGCTTATCGTTCGGGGAGCAGTACTTC.